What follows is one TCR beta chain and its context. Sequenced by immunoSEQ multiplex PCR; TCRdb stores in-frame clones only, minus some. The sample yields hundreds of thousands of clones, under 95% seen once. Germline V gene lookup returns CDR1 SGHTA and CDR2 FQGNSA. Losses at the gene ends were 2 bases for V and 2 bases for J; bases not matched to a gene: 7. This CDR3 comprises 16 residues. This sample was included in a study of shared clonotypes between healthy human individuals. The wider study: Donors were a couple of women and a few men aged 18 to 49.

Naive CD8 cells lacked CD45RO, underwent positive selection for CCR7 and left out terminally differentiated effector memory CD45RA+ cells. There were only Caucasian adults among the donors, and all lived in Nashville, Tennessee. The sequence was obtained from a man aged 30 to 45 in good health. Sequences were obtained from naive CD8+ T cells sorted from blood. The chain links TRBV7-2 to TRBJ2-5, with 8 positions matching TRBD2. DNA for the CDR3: TGTGCCAGCAGCTTATCCACCGGGAGGGGGCAAGAGACCCAGTACTTC. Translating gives CASSLSTGRGQETQYF.